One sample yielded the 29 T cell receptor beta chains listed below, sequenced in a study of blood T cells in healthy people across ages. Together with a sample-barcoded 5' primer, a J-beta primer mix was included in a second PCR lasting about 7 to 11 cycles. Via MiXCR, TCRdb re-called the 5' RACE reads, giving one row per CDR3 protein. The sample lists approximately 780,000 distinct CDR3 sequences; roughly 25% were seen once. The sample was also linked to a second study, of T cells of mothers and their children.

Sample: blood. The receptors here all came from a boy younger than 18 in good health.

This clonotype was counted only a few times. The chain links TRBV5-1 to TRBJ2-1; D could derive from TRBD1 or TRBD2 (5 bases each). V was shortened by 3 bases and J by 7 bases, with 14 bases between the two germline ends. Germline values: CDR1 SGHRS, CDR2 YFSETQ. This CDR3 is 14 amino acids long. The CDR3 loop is CASSSRGVVNEQFF. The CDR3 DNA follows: TGCGCCAGCAGCTCACGGGGCGTAGTGAATGAGCAGTTCTTC.

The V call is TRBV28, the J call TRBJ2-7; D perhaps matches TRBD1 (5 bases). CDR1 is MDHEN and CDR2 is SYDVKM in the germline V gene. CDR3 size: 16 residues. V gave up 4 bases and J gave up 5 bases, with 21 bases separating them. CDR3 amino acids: CASSSYPTQGGHEQYF. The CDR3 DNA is TGTGCCAGCAGTTCCTACCCGACCCAGGGCGGCCACGAGCAGTACTTC.

The CDR3 nucleotides read TGTGCCAGCAGCGACAGTACCTCCTATAATTCACCCCTCCACTTT. This gives the protein CASSDSTSYNSPLHF. The chain couples TRBV2 to TRBJ1-6, with D perhaps TRBD1 (5 bases). This CDR3 has 15 amino acids. The V end lost 6 bases, the J end lost 0 bases, and 9 bases lay between the germline ends. CDR1 and CDR2 from the germline V gene are SNHLY and FYNNEI.

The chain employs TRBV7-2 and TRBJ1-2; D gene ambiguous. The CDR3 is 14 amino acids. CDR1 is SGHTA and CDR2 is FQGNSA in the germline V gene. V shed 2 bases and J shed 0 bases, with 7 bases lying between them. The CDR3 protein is CASSLSIANYGYTF. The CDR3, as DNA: TGTGCCAGCAGCTTATCGATAGCTAACTATGGCTACACCTTC.

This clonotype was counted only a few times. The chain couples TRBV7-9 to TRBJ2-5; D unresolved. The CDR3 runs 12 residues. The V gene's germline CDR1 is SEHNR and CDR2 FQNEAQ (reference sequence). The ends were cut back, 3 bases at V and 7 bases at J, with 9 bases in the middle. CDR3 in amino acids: CASSLGLLTQYF. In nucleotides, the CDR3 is TGTGCCAGCAGCTTGGGTCTGTTGACCCAGTACTTC. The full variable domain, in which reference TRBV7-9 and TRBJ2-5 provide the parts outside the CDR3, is DTGVSQNPRHKITKRGQNVTFRCDPISEHNRLYWYRQTLGQGPEFLTYFQNEAQLEKSRLLSDRFSAERPKGSFSTLEIQRTEQGDSAMYLCASSLGLLTQYFGPGTRLLVL.

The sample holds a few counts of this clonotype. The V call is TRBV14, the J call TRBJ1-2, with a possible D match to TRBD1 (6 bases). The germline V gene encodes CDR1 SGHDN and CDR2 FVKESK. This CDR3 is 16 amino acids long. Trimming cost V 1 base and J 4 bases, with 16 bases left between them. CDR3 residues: CASSQGGTRVIYGYTF. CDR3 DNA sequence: TGTGCCAGCAGCCAAGGCGGGACACGAGTTATCTATGGCTACACCTTC.

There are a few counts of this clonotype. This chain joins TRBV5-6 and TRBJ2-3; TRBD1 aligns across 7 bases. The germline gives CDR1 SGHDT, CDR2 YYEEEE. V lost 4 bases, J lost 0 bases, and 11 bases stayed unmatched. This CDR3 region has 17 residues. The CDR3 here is CASSQEQGRLSTDTQYF. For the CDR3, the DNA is TGTGCCAGCAGCCAAGAACAGGGGAGACTTAGCACAGATACGCAGTATTTT.

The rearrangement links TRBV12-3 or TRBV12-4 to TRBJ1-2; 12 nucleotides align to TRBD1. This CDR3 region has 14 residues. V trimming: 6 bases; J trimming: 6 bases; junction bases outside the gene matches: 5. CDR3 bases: TGTGCCAGCAGCACCGGGACAGGGGGCGATGGCTACACCTTC. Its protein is CASSTGTGGDGYTF.

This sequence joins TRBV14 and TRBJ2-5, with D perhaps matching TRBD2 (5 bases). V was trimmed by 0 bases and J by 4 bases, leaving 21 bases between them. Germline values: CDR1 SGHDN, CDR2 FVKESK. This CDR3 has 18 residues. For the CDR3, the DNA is TGTGCCAGCAGCCAAGATTGGTTAACGGGAAGAACTGTAGAGACCCAGTACTTC. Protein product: CASSQDWLTGRTVETQYF.

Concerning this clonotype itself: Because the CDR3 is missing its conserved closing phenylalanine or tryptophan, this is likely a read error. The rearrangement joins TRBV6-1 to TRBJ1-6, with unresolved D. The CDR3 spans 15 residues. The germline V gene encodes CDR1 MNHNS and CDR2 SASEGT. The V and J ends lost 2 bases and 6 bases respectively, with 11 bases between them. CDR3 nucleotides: TGTGCCAGCAGTGAAAGAGAGGCAGCTAATTCACCCCTCCACCTT. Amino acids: CASSEREAANSPLHL.

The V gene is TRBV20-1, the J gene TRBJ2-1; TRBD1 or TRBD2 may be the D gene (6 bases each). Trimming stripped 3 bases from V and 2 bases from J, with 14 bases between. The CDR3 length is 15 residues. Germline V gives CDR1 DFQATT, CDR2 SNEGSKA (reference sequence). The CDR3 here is CSASAPGAPYNEQFF. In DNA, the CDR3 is TGCAGTGCTAGTGCCCCGGGGGCCCCCTACAATGAGCAGTTCTTC.

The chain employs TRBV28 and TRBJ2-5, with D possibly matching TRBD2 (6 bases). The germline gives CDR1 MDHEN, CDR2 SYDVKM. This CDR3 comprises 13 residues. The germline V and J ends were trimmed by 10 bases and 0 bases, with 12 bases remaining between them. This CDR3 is CATTRGYQETQYF. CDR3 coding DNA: TGTGCCACCACCCGGGGGTACCAAGAGACCCAGTACTTC.

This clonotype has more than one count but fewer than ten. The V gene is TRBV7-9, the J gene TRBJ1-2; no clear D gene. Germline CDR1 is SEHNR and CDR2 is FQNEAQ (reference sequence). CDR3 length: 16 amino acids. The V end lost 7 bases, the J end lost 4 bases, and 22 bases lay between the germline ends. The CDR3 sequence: CASTISMRGGSYGYTF. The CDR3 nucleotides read TGTGCCAGCACCATTTCCATGCGGGGAGGGAGCTATGGCTACACCTTC.

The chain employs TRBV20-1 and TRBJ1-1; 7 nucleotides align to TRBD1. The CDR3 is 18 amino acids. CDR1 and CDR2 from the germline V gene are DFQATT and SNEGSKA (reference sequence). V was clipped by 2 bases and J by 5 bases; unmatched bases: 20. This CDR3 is CSARSQEGGDSVGTEAFF. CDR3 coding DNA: TGCAGTGCTAGATCCCAAGAGGGTGGGGACAGCGTGGGGACTGAAGCTTTCTTT.

CDR3 residues: CASRLTPGGGTGELFF. The CDR3 DNA is TGTGCCAGCAGACTCACTCCGGGGGGCGGGACCGGGGAGCTGTTTTTT. This chain joins TRBV6-6 and TRBJ2-2, with a tentative D call TRBD2 (7 bases). The CDR3 runs to 16 residues. V gave up 6 bases and J gave up 5 bases, with 19 bases separating them. Germline CDR1 and CDR2: MNHNY and SVGAGI (reference sequence).

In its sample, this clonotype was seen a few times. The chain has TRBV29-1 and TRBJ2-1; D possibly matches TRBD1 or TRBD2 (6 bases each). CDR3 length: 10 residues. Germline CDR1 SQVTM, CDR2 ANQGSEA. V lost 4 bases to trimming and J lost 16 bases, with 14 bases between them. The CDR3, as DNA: TGCAGCGTTGGGATTGGGGGGCCATTCTTC. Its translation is CSVGIGGPFF.

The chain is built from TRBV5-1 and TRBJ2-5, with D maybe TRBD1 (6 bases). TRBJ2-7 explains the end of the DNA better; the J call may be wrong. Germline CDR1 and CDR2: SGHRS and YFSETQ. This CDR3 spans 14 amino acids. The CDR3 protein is CASGGLGPKYEQYF. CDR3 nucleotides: TGCGCCAGCGGGGGCCTGGGACCTAAATACGAGCAGTACTTC.

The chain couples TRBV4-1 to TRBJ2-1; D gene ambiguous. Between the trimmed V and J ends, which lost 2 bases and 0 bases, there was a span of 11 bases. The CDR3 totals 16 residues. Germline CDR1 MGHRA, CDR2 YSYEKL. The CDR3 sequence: CASSQPFLSSYNEQFF. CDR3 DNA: TGCGCCAGCAGCCAACCTTTCCTCAGCTCCTACAATGAGCAGTTCTTC.

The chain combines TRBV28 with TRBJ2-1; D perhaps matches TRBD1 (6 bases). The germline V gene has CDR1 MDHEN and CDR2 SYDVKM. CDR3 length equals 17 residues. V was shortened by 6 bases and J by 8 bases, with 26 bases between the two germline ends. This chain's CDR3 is CASSPPIIGTTPDEQFF. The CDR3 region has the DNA TGTGCCAGCAGCCCTCCCATAATTGGGACAACCCCCGATGAGCAGTTCTTC.

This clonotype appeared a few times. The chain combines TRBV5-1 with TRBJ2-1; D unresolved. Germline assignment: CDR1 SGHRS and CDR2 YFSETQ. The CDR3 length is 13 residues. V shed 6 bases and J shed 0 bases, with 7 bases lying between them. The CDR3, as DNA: TGCGCCAGCAAAGTAGACTCCTACAATGAGCAGTTCTTC. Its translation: CASKVDSYNEQFF.

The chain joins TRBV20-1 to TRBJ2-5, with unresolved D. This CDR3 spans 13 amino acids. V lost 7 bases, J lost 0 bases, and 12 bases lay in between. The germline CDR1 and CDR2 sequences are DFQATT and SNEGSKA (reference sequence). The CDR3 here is CSGRRLYQETQYF. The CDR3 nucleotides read TGCAGTGGAAGGCGCCTGTACCAAGAGACCCAGTACTTC.

The DNA for the CDR3 is TGCAGCGTGGGGGGACTCTACGAGCAGTACTTC. The encoded protein is CSVGGLYEQYF. This chain links TRBV29-1 with TRBJ2-7, with D possibly being TRBD2 (6 bases). Trimming took 6 bases from V and 3 from J, leaving 9 bases between them. CDR1 and CDR2 from the germline V gene are SQVTM and ANQGSEA. This CDR3 spans 11 amino acids.

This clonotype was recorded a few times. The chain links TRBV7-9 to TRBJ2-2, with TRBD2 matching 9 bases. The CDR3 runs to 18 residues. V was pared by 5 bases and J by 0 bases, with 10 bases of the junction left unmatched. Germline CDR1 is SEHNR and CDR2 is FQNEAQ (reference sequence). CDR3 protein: CASSPGGGGVPNTGELFF. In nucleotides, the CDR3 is TGTGCCAGCAGCCCCGGTGGCGGGGGGGTGCCGAACACCGGGGAGCTGTTTTTT.

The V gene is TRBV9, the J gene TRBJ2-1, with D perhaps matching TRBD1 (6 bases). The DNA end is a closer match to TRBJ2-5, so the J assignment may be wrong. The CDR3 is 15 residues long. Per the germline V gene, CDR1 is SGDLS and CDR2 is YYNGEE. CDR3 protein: CASSVGGRGEETQYF. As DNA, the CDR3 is TGTGCCAGCAGCGTAGGGGGGCGTGGCGAGGAGACCCAGTACTTC.

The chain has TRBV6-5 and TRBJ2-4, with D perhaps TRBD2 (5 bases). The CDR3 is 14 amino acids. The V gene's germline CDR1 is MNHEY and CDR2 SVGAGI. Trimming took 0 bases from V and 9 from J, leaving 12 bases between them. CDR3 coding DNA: TGTGCCAGCAGTTACTCTCGGGGAGTGCGCATTCAGTACTTC. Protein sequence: CASSYSRGVRIQYF.

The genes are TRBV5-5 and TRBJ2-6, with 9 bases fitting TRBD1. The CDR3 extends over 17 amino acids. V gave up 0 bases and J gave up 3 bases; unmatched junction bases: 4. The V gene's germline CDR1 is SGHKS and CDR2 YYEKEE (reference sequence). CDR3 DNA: TGTGCCAGCAGCTTGGGGACAGGGGAGAGTGGGGCCAACGTCCTGACTTTC. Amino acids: CASSLGTGESGANVLTF.

Here the CDR3 reads CASSDGVEMNTEAFF. DNA for the CDR3: TGTGCCAGCAGTGACGGGGTTGAAATGAACACTGAAGCTTTCTTT. The chain recombines TRBV6-1 with TRBJ1-1, with D hard to call. The CDR3 sequence is 15 residues long. Germline V CDR1 and CDR2: MNHNS, SASEGT. V was cut by 3 bases and J by 0 bases, with 11 bases left in between.

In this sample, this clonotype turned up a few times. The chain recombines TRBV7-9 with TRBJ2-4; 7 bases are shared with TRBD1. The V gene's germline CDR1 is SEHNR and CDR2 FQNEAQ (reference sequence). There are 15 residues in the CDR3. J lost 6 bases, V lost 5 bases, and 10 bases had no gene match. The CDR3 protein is CASSPKGAGGNIQYF. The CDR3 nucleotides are TGTGCCAGCAGCCCAAAGGGGGCAGGAGGAAACATTCAGTACTTC.

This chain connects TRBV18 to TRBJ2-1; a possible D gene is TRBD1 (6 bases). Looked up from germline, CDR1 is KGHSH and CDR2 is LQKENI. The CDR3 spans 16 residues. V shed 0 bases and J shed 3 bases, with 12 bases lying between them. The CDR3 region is CASSPPGTGFYNEQFF. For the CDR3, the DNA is TGTGCCAGCTCACCACCAGGCACAGGGTTCTACAATGAGCAGTTCTTC.